Following are 16 T cell receptor beta chains from one sample sequenced in a study of cytomegalovirus exposure and HLA in healthy donors. Sequenced by immunoSEQ multiplex PCR; TCRdb stores in-frame clones only, minus some. The profile shows 150,000 or so clones, roughly nine tenths of them singletons. The sequencing sample was made of PBMCs. The receptor set was obtained from a woman aged 18-29 years in good health and CMV-seronegative.

The rearrangement uses TRBV10-1 and TRBJ1-5, with D perhaps TRBD1 (5 bases). This CDR3 spans 17 amino acids. V was shortened by 2 bases and J by 5 bases, with 19 bases between the two germline ends. The germline V gene has CDR1 WNHNN and CDR2 SYGVQD (reference sequence). CDR3 amino acids: CASSEPETAGGDQPQHF. In DNA form, the CDR3 reads TGCGCCAGCAGTGAGCCTGAGACAGCCGGGGGGGATCAGCCCCAGCATTTT.

V is TRBV25-1 and J is TRBJ1-2; TRBD1 matches at 11 bases. V lost 2 bases and J lost 3; bases outside the gene matches: 5. The CDR3 totals 16 residues. Germline lookup yields CDR1 MGHDK and CDR2 SYGVNS. CDR3 in amino acids: CASSEGGTGGDYGYTF. The CDR3 coding sequence is TGTGCCAGCAGTGAAGGGGGGACAGGGGGTGACTATGGCTACACCTTC.

The J gene is TRBJ1-1, the V gene TRBV9, with 7 bases fitting TRBD1. J gave up 1 base and V 0 bases, and 3 bases lay outside the gene matches. CDR3 length equals 15 residues. The germline V gene has CDR1 SGDLS and CDR2 YYNGEE. CDR3 sequence: CASSVGGTANTEAFF. The CDR3 DNA is TGTGCCAGCAGCGTAGGAGGGACAGCGAACACTGAAGCTTTCTTT. Full variable domain (outside the CDR3, taken from reference TRBV9 and TRBJ1-1): DSGVTQTPKHLITATGQRVTLRCSPRSGDLSVYWYQQSLDQGLQFLIQYYNGEERAKGNILERFSAQQFPDLHSELNLSSLELGDSALYFCASSVGGTANTEAFFGQGTRLTVV.

The chain is built from TRBV7-2 and TRBJ2-7; 11 nucleotides align to TRBD1. V was pared by 4 bases and J by 9 bases, with 8 bases of the junction left unmatched. The V gene's germline CDR1 is SGHTA and CDR2 FQGNSA. The CDR3 runs 14 residues. CDR3: CASSSGQGGLWQYF. The CDR3 region has the DNA TGTGCCAGCAGCTCGGGACAGGGGGGCCTGTGGCAGTACTTC.

The chain combines TRBV6-1 with TRBJ1-1, with D possibly being TRBD1 (6 bases). Germline-derived CDR1 and CDR2 are MNHNS and SASEGT. V lost 1 base to trimming and J lost 2 bases, with 17 bases between them. The CDR3 loop spans 17 amino acids. Here the CDR3 DNA reads TGTGCCAGCAGTGAAGGAGCCCTGGGCGGGGGCAACACTGAAGCTTTCTTT. Amino acid sequence: CASSEGALGGGNTEAFF.

CDR3 residues: CASSINGQAPSGNTIYF. The CDR3 nucleotides read TGTGCCAGTAGTATCAACGGACAGGCGCCCTCTGGAAACACCATATATTTT. The chain recombines TRBV19 with TRBJ1-3, with TRBD1 identical over 7 bases. Per germline, CDR1 LNHDA and CDR2 SQIVND (reference sequence). This CDR3 comprises 17 residues. J gave up 0 bases and V 3 bases, and 8 bases lay outside the gene matches.

This clone was seen just once. V and J are TRBV11-3 and TRBJ2-1; TRBD1 matches at 8 bases. The CDR3 totals 20 residues. After removal of 5 bases from V and 1 base from J, the junction contained 19 bases not matched to a gene. Germline V lookup: CDR1 SGHNT, CDR2 YENEEA. The CDR3 sequence: CASSPRGQGGSPGSYNEQFF. The DNA of the CDR3 is TGTGCCAGCAGCCCTAGAGGACAGGGAGGCTCCCCCGGTTCCTACAATGAGCAGTTCTTC. The variable domain in full, completed from reference TRBV11-3 and TRBJ2-1, reads EAGVVQSPRYKIIEKKQPVAFWCNPISGHNTLYWYLQNLGQGPELLIRYENEEAVDDSQLPKDRFSAERLKGVDSTLKIQPAELGDSAVYLCASSPRGQGGSPGSYNEQFFGPGTRLTVL.

This clone appeared a single time. V and J are TRBV5-6 and TRBJ2-7; weak D call: TRBD1 (5 bases). The CDR3 sequence is 14 residues long. The V end lost 0 bases, the J end lost 0 bases, and 7 bases lay between the germline ends. CDR1 SGHDT and CDR2 YYEEEE come from the germline V gene. The CDR3 DNA follows: TGTGCCAGCAGCTTGGGGACATTCTCCTACGAGCAGTACTTC. Translated, it gives CASSLGTFSYEQYF.

This chain connects TRBV5-6 to TRBJ1-2; a weak D match, TRBD1 (6 bases). Germline-derived CDR1 and CDR2 are SGHDT and YYEEEE. Deletions cut 0 bases from V and 4 bases from J, with 10 bases between. There are 14 residues in the CDR3. CDR3 sequence: CASSLDRGGYGYTF. The CDR3 DNA sequence: TGTGCCAGCAGCTTGGACAGAGGGGGCTATGGCTACACCTTC.

This chain joins TRBV5-1 and TRBJ1-2; 9 bases agree with TRBD1. Trimming removed 4 bases from V and 3 bases from J; junction bases left unmatched: 13. The CDR3 extends over 17 amino acids. Germline-derived CDR1 and CDR2 are SGHRS and YFSETQ. The CDR3 protein is CASSNPSGTGIHYGYTF. In nucleotides, the CDR3 is TGCGCCAGCAGCAACCCCTCGGGGACAGGGATACACTATGGCTACACCTTC.

In its sample, this clone was seen once. The V call is TRBV4-1, the J call TRBJ2-3; 10 bases match TRBD1. The CDR3 has 15 residues. J was trimmed by 7 bases and V by 2 bases; bases with no gene match: 6. Germline lookup yields CDR1 MGHRA and CDR2 YSYEKL. The CDR3 DNA is TGCGCCAGCAGCCAACCCCGGGACAGGGGAAATACGCAGTATTTT. Translated: CASSQPRDRGNTQYF.

The chain is built from TRBV2 and TRBJ2-5; D is ambiguous. V lost 5 bases and J 5 bases, leaving 9 bases between the germline ends. The V gene's germline CDR1 is SNHLY and CDR2 FYNNEI. This CDR3 spans 12 amino acids. The DNA of the CDR3 is TGTGCCAGCAGTTATAGAATCGAGACCCAGTACTTC. Protein: CASSYRIETQYF.

V usage is TRBV7-9 and J usage is TRBJ2-3; the D is unclear. The CDR3 is made up of 14 amino acids. Germline assignment: CDR1 SEHNR and CDR2 FQNEAQ (reference sequence). V was cut by 1 base and J by 0 bases, with 5 bases left in between. CDR3 DNA sequence: TGTGCCAGCAGCTTAGGCCAGAGCACAGATACGCAGTATTTT. Amino acids: CASSLGQSTDTQYF.

This chain joins TRBV5-4 and TRBJ1-2, with TRBD1 identical over 11 bases. The CDR3 is 14 amino acids. Losses at the gene ends were 4 bases for V and 8 bases for J; bases not matched to a gene: 7. Germline V gene lookup returns CDR1 SGHNT and CDR2 YYREEE (reference sequence). This CDR3 is CASSHPGQGDGYTF. For the CDR3, the DNA is TGTGCCAGCAGCCATCCGGGACAGGGGGACGGCTACACCTTC. The variable domain in full, completed from reference TRBV5-4 and TRBJ1-2, reads ETGVTQSPTHLIKTRGQQVTLRCSSQSGHNTVSWYQQALGQGPQFIFQYYREEENGRGNFPPRFSGLQFPNYSSELNVNALELDDSALYLCASSHPGQGDGYTFGSGTRLTVV.

This CDR3 reads CASSQEGGTTGDEQFF. Here the CDR3 DNA reads TGCGCCAGCAGCCAAGAGGGTGGGACGACGGGGGATGAGCAGTTCTTC. This chain connects TRBV4-1 to TRBJ2-1; D perhaps matches TRBD2 (6 bases). V lost 0 bases, J lost 8 bases, and 17 bases lay in between. Germline loops: CDR1 MGHRA, CDR2 YSYEKL. The CDR3 runs 16 residues.

V usage is TRBV20-1 and J usage is TRBJ2-5; tentatively, D is TRBD1 (6 bases). V was pared by 6 bases and J by 4 bases, with 9 bases between. The CDR3 runs 11 residues. CDR1 DFQATT and CDR2 SNEGSKA come from the germline V gene (reference sequence). The DNA for the CDR3 is TGCAGTGCCACAGGGTTAGAGACCCAGTACTTC. Its protein product is CSATGLETQYF.